Presented here are 6 T cell receptor beta chains from one specimen sequenced in a study of HIV-infected patients and healthy controls. Whole blood was used without fractionation, so all unsorted peripheral T cells were included. Reverse transcription used approximately 500 ng RNA and constant-region primers for alpha and beta. Alpha and beta chain libraries were made separately by chain-specific third strand synthesis with multiplexing indices. TCRdb reprocessed the 5' RACE reads with MiXCR, giving one entry per CDR3 protein. Its listing shows over nine distinct CDR3 sequences. The sequencing sample was made of blood. These receptors originate from an adult in good health.

The sample holds one count of this clonotype. A library prepared for alpha chains yielded this beta chain as an off-target read; its size is of little meaning. The J gene is TRBJ1-5, the V gene TRBV6-4; TRBD1 is a possible D gene (5 bases). Trimming pared 4 bases from V and 5 bases from J, leaving 21 bases between. CDR1 is MRHNA and CDR2 is SNTAGT in the germline V gene. The CDR3 is made up of 17 amino acids. Here the CDR3 DNA reads TGTGCCAGCAGTGCCCGGGCCCCGCTACAGGCCTATCAGCCCCAGCATTTT. This gives the protein CASSARAPLQAYQPQHF.

About this clonotype: This beta chain came through as a stray read in a library set up for alpha chains, and its size says little. This chain connects TRBV20-1 to TRBJ2-7; possibly TRBD1 for D (6 bases). Deletions cut 2 bases from V and 5 bases from J, with 16 bases between. The CDR3 has 14 residues. Germline CDR1 reads DFQATT; CDR2 reads SNEGSKA (reference sequence). The CDR3 region has the DNA TGCAGTGCTAGACCCGCAGGACAGAGGCACGAGCAGTACTTC. Protein: CSARPAGQRHEQYF.

Concerning this clonotype: For a library built for alpha chains, this beta chain is a stray read; little rests on its size. The chain has TRBV7-9 and TRBJ1-4; 10 bases align to TRBD1. The V gene end was trimmed by 4 bases and the J gene end by 12 bases; junction bases not matched to a gene: 5. Germline V gene data show CDR1 as SEHNR and CDR2 as FQNEAQ (reference sequence). This CDR3 spans 13 amino acids. The CDR3 DNA is TGTGCCAGCAGCTACCGGGACAGGGGACAACTGTTTTTT. Protein sequence: CASSYRDRGQLFF.

Note on this clonotype: The library was prepared for alpha chains; this beta chain is a stray read, so its frequency means little. The chain joins TRBV20-1 to TRBJ1-1; D remains unclear. The CDR3 loop spans 12 amino acids. Looked up from germline, CDR1 is DFQATT and CDR2 is SNEGSKA (reference sequence). Deletions cut 3 bases from V and 3 bases from J, with 8 bases between. CDR3 nucleotide sequence: TGCAGTGCTAGGGGAAGGGACACTGAAGCTTTCTTT. Translation: CSARGRDTEAFF.

In regard to this clonotype: Because the library targeted alpha chains, this beta chain is an off-target read whose size means little. The chain recombines TRBV7-9 with TRBJ1-1; 9 positions agree with TRBD1. The CDR3 totals 17 residues. Germline V CDR1 and CDR2: SEHNR, FQNEAQ (reference sequence). V shed 5 bases, J shed 1 base, and the junction held 11 bases outside the gene matches. CDR3 in DNA: TGTGCCAGCAGCCGAGGGGGACAGGGAATCCCGAACACTGAAGCTTTCTTT. Encoded protein: CASSRGGQGIPNTEAFF.

Comment on this clonotype: This beta chain is a stray read from a library made for alpha chains; its abundance is not meaningful. The rearrangement joins TRBV13 to TRBJ1-1, with a possible D match to TRBD1 (6 bases). The germline CDR1 and CDR2 sequences are PRHDT and FYEKMQ (reference sequence). Trimming shortened V by 2 bases and J by 6 bases, and 13 bases separated the two germline ends. The CDR3 has 14 amino acids. The CDR3 sequence is CASSLQGGRPEAFF. For the CDR3, the DNA is TGTGCCAGCAGCTTACAAGGGGGAAGGCCTGAAGCTTTCTTT.